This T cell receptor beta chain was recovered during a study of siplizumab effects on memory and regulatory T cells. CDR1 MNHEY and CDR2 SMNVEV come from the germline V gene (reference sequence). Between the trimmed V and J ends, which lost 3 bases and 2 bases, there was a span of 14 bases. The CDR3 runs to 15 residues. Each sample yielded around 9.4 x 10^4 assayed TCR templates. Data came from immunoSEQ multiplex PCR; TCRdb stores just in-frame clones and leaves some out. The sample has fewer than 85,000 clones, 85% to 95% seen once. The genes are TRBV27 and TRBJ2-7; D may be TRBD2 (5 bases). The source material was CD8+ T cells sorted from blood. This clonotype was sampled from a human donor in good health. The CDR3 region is CASSFSPDGAYEQYF. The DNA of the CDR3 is TGTGCCAGCAGTTTTTCACCTGACGGGGCCTACGAGCAGTACTTC.